These T cell receptor beta chains were read from a single sample in a study of cytomegalovirus exposure and HLA in healthy donors. Method: immunoSEQ multiplex PCR; TCRdb's copy keeps in-frame clones and lacks some. The repertoire includes some 150,000 clones, about 79% of them detected once, and roughly 0.68% sits in the top ten. Input material: PBMCs. These TCRs come from a male donor in good health and CMV-seronegative. Each CDR3 is given with its conserved first and last residue. Each record gives: J gene, V gene, CDR3 protein.

j_call: TRBJ2-5
v_call: TRBV11-3
cdr3_aa: CASSLGVWGAGGQETQYF

j_call: TRBJ1-1
v_call: TRBV10-3
cdr3_aa: CAISDTNTEAFF

j_call: TRBJ2-2
v_call: TRBV27
cdr3_aa: CASSSPTGGIGELFF

j_call: TRBJ1-1
v_call: TRBV10-3
cdr3_aa: CAISESMRGGDTEAFF

j_call: TRBJ2-3
v_call: TRBV6-5
cdr3_aa: CASSYPSADTQYF

j_call: TRBJ1-1
v_call: TRBV7-9
cdr3_aa: CASSLEGIGGAFF

j_call: TRBJ1-2
v_call: TRBV2
cdr3_aa: CASRGDTNYGYTF

j_call: TRBJ1-1
v_call: TRBV11-3
cdr3_aa: CASSLVVGVGTEAFF

j_call: TRBJ2-7
v_call: TRBV18
cdr3_aa: CASSPRDSNGYEQYF

j_call: TRBJ2-7
v_call: TRBV19
cdr3_aa: CASSIGDRGIREQYF

j_call: TRBJ1-6
v_call: TRBV27
cdr3_aa: CASSPLEQGVGSPLHF

j_call: TRBJ2-2
v_call: TRBV5-1
cdr3_aa: CASSPRERGNTGELFF

j_call: TRBJ1-2
v_call: TRBV7-9
cdr3_aa: CSSSLGFGGTNYGYTF

j_call: TRBJ1-4
v_call: TRBV6-6
cdr3_aa: CASSSDRDTTNEKLFF

j_call: TRBJ1-2
v_call: TRBV13
cdr3_aa: CASRRKGAIPLNYGYTF

j_call: TRBJ1-3
v_call: TRBV13
cdr3_aa: CASSLTSHSGNTIYF

j_call: TRBJ1-1
v_call: TRBV7-2
cdr3_aa: CASSRDRNTEAFF

j_call: -
v_call: TRBV9
cdr3_aa: CASSVDPNPSYEQYF

j_call: TRBJ1-5
v_call: TRBV7-2
cdr3_aa: CASDRGHQGQPQHF

j_call: TRBJ1-1
v_call: TRBV6-6
cdr3_aa: CASSYGGESTEAFF

j_call: TRBJ1-2
v_call: TRBV10-3
cdr3_aa: CAINQPTGTGVYGYTF

j_call: TRBJ1-1
v_call: TRBV9
cdr3_aa: CASSVRDRDGTEAFF

j_call: TRBJ1-1
v_call: TRBV2
cdr3_aa: CASRDRTMNTEAFF

j_call: TRBJ2-3
v_call: TRBV6-5
cdr3_aa: CASSLPSTDTQYF

j_call: TRBJ1-1
v_call: TRBV2
cdr3_aa: CASSSRAKNTEAFF

j_call: TRBJ1-1
v_call: TRBV5-1
cdr3_aa: CASSLVTGPNTEAFF

j_call: TRBJ2-1
v_call: TRBV5-1
cdr3_aa: CASSLGSGIYNEQFF

j_call: TRBJ2-7
v_call: TRBV4-1
cdr3_aa: CASSQLFSGTGSSYEQYF